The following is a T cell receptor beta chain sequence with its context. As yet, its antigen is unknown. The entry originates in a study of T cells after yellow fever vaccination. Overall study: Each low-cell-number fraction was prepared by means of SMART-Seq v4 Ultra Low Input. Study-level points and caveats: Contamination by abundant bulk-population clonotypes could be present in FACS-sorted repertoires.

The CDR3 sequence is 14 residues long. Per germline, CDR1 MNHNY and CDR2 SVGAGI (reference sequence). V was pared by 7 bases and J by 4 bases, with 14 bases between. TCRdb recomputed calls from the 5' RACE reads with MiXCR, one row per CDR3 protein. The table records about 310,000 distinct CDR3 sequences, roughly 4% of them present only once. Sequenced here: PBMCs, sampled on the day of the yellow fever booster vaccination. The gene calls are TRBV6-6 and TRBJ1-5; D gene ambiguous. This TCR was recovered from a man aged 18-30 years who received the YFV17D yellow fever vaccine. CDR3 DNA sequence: TGTGCCAGCACAACGAGTGACGGGAATCAGCCCCAGCATTTT. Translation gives CASTTSDGNQPQHF.